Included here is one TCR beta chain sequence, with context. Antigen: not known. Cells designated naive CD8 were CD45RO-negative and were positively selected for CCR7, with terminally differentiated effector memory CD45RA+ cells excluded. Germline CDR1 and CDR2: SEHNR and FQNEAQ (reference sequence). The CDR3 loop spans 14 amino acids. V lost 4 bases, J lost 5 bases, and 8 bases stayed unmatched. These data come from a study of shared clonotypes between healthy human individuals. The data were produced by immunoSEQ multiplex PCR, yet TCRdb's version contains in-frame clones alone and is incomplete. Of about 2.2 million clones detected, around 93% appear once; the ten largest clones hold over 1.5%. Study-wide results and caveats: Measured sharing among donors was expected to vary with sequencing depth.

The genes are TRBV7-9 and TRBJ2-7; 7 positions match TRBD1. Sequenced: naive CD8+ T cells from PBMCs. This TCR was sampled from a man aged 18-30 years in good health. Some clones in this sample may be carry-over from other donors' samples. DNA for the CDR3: TGTGCCAGCAGCTGGACAGGATCGTCCGACGAGCAGTACTTC. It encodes CASSWTGSSDEQYF.